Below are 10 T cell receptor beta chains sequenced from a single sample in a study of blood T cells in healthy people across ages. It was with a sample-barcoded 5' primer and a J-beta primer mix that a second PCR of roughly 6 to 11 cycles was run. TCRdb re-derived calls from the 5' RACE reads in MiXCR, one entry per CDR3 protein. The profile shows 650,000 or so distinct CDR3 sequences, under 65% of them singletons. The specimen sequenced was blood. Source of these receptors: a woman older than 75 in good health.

CDR3 amino acids: CASSPRTGTGNTIYF. The DNA for the CDR3 is TGTGCCAGCAGCCCAAGGACAGGGACTGGAAACACCATATATTTT. The J gene is TRBJ1-3, the V gene TRBV7-2, with 8 bases that match TRBD1. Germline V gene lookup returns CDR1 SGHTA and CDR2 FQGNSA. The CDR3 has 15 amino acids. V shed 5 bases, J shed 2 bases, and the junction held 5 bases outside the gene matches.

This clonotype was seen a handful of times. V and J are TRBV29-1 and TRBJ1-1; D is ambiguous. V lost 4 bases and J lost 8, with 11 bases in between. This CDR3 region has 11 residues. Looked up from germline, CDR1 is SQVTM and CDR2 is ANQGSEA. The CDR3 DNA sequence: TGCAGCGTTGGCGACCAGAAAGAAGCTTTCTTT. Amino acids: CSVGDQKEAFF.

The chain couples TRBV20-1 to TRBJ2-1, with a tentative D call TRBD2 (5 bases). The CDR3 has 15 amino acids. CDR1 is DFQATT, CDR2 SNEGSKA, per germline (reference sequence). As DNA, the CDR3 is TGCGGGGTGGTGAGCGGTGCCAGCTCCTACAATGAGCAGTTCTTC. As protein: CGVVSGASSYNEQFF.

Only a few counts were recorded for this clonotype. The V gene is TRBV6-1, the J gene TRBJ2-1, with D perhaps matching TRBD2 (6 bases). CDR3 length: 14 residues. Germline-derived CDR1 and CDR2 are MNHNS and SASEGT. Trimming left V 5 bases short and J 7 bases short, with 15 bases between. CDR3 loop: CASSPPGLRNEQFF. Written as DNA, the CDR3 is TGTGCCAGCAGTCCCCCGGGACTGAGGAATGAGCAGTTCTTC.

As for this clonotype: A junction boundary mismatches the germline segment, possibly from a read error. The chain's CDR3 is CAIKGTLQETQYF. The CDR3 DNA reads TGTGCCATCAAGGGGACTCTCCAAGAGACCCAGTATTTC. V usage is TRBV10-3 and J usage is TRBJ2-5; maybe TRBD2 (6 bases). CDR3 length: 13 residues. The germline CDR1 and CDR2 sequences are ENHRY and SYGVKD.

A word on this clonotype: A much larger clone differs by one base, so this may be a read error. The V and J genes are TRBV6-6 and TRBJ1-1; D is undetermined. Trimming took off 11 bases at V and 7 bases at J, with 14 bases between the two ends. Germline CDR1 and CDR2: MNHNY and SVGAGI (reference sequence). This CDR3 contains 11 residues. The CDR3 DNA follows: TGTGCCGGCATCTACGGTGGTGAAGCTTTCTTT. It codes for CAGIYGGEAFF.

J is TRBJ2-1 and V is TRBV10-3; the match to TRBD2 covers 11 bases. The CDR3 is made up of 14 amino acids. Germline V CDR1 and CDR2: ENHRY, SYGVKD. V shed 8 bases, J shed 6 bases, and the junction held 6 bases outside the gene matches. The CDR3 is CAISTSGDSNEQFF. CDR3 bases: TGTGCCATCTCGACTAGCGGGGACAGCAATGAGCAGTTCTTC.

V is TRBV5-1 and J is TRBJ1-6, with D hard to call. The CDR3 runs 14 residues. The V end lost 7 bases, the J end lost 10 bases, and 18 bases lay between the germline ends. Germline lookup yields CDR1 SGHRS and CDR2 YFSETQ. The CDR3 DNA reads TGCGCCAGCCACGACAATATCAAGGCATCACCCCTCCACTTT. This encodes CASHDNIKASPLHF.

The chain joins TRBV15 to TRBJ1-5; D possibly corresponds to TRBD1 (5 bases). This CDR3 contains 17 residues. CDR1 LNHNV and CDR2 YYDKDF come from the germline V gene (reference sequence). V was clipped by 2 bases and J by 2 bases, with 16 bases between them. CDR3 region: CATSRLRDRSGNQPQHF. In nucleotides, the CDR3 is TGTGCCACCAGCAGACTCCGGGACCGCAGCGGCAATCAGCCCCAGCATTTT.

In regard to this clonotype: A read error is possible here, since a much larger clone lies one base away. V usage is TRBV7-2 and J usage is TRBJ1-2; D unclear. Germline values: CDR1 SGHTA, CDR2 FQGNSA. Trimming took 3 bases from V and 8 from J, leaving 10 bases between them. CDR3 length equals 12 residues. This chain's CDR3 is CASSFSNPGYTF. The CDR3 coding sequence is TGTGCCAGCAGCTTCTCTAATCCGGGCTACACCTTC.